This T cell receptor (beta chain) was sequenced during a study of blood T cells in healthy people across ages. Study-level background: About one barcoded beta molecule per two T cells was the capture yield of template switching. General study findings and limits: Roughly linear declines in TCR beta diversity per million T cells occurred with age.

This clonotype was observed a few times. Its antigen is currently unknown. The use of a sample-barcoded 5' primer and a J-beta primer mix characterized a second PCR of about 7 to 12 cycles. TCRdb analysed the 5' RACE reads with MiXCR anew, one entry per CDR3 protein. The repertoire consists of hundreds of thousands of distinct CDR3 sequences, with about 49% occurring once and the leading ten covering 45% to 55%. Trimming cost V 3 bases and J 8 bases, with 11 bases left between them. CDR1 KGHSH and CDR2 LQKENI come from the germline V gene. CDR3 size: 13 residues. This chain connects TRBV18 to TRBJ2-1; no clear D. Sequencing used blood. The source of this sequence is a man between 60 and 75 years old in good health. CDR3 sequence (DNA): TGTGCCAGCTCACCGGATTCTGTGGATGAGCAGTTCTTC. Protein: CASSPDSVDEQFF. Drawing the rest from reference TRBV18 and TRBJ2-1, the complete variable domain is NAGVMQNPRHLVRRRGQEARLRCSPMKGHSHVYWYRQLPEEGLKFMVYLQKENIIDESGMPKERFSAEFPKEGPSILRIQQVVRGDSAAYFCASSPDSVDEQFFGPGTRLTVL.